Listed below are T cell receptor beta chains from one sample, sequenced in a study of blood T cell repertoires in COVID-19. Profiled with immunoSEQ multiplex PCR; TCRdb holds only in-frame clones, not every one. The data show tens of thousands of clones, with approximately 88% seen just once and 5.1% held by the top ten. Sequencing was done on a sample of peripheral blood. The source of these receptors is a human donor in a cohort sampled during active COVID-19. Both conserved end residues are part of each CDR3.

V: TRBV5-4
CDR3: CASSAPTSGGQETQYF

V: TRBV7-9
CDR3: CASSQGGLGDQPQHF

V: TRBV2
CDR3: CASSLRDRVGGYTF

V: TRBV6-5
CDR3: CASTRGEPGGYTF

V: TRBV10-2
CDR3: CASSELEVAGAYEQYF

V: TRBV3-1/TRBV3-2
CDR3: CASSQTTDEAFF

V: TRBV3-1/TRBV3-2
CDR3: CASSQTGGVTDTQYF

V: TRBV6-5
CDR3: CASSIEQGSTYEQYF

V: TRBV7-9
CDR3: CASSSPRDFGTAYNEQFF

V: TRBV7-3
CDR3: CASSLLQGAEAFF

V: TRBV7-8
CDR3: CASGTRGSTEAFF

V: TRBV20-1
CDR3: CSASTSSEQYF

V: TRBV4-1
CDR3: CASSQELLVNTEAFF

V: TRBV6-5
CDR3: CATSQQGTDTQYF

V: TRBV19
CDR3: CASSPQGGGHDSPLHF

V: TRBV27
CDR3: CASSVGRTAVAFF

V: TRBV6-5
CDR3: CASRPGGLRAVGYTF

V: TRBV6-4
CDR3: CASSESGYGYTF

V: TRBV10-1
CDR3: CASSSSVQFETQYF

V: TRBV28
CDR3: CASVEAVGGNLNTEAFF

V: TRBV6-5
CDR3: CASSYQQGVDTQYF

V: TRBV7-2
CDR3: CASSLGPPTSGLKNTEAFF

V: TRBV14
CDR3: CASSQRQGARLEQFF

V: TRBV19
CDR3: CASRSVSEQFF

V: TRBV30
CDR3: CAWGTGFYEQYF

V: TRBV19
CDR3: CASSLRQRSYEQYF

V: TRBV6-1
CDR3: CASSEGAHITDTQYF

V: TRBV27
CDR3: CASRPDRLAGGGNEQFF

V: TRBV27
CDR3: CASSLSKGSRVAGAQETQYF

V: TRBV5-1
CDR3: CASSLVAGLADNEQFF

V: TRBV19
CDR3: CASSRGLAEETQYF

V: TRBV27
CDR3: CASSRLAGDLSTTDTQYF

V: TRBV6-5
CDR3: CASSSEISKYNEQFF

V: TRBV2
CDR3: CASVLDRDRGVNEQYF

V: TRBV18
CDR3: CASSPQSGGNTIYF

V: TRBV4-3
CDR3: CASSQGGQGAAGTGELFF

V: TRBV11-2
CDR3: CASSLGTGDQPQHF

V: TRBV19
CDR3: CASRLSNYGYTF

V: TRBV6-1
CDR3: CASSESDRGDQPQHF

V: TRBV29-1
CDR3: CSVEHRSGLGRYEQYF

V: TRBV7-6
CDR3: CASSWRLASQTMNTGELFF

V: TRBV6-5
CDR3: CASRGLGETQYF

V: TRBV27
CDR3: CASSFRVSNQPQHF